This TCR beta chain was observed in a study of cytomegalovirus exposure and HLA in healthy donors. Per the germline V gene, CDR1 is MNHNY and CDR2 is SVGAGI (reference sequence). Trimming cost V 4 bases and J 1 base; bases outside gene matches: 3. The CDR3 consists of 15 residues. The PCR used 60 Vbeta and 13 Jbeta primers. Clones were read by immunoSEQ multiplex PCR, and TCRdb kept only the in-frame ones, dropping some. This sample carries around 140,000 clones, 75% of them seen once, and the ten largest clones take 6.5% to 9%. The chain is built from TRBV6-6 and TRBJ2-3, with 9 bases aligning to TRBD1. The sequenced sample was PBMCs. This receptor was obtained from a man aged 25 to 40 in good health and CMV-seronegative. The CDR3 nucleotides read TGTGCCAGCAGTTGGGGACAGGGAGGCACAGATACGCAGTATTTT. Protein product: CASSWGQGGTDTQYF.